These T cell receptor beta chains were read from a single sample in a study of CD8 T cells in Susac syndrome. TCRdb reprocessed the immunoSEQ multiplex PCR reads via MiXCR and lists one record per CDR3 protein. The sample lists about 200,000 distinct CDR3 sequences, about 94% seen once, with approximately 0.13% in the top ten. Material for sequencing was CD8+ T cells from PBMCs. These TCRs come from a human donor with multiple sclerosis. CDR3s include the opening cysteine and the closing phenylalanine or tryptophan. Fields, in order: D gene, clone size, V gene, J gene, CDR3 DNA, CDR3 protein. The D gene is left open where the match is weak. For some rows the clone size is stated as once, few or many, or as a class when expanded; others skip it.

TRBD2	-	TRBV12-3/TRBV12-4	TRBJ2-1	TGTGCCAGCAGTTTCCCGCGGGGAGGGAATGAGCAGTTCTTC	CASSFPRGGNEQFF
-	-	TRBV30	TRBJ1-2	TGTGCCTGGAGTGTACACAGCACCAACTATGGCTACACCTTC	CAWSVHSTNYGYTF
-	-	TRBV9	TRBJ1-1	TGTGCCAGCAGCTACCTCTCCCCGGGGGACCTGAACACTGAAGCTTTCTTT	CASSYLSPGDLNTEAFF
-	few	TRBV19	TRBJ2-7	TGTGCCAGCTATGGCGGGGGCGACGAGCAGTACTTC	CASYGGGDEQYF
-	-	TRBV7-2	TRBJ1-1	TGTGCCAGCAGCTCCGGACAGAAGGTTGAAGCTTTCTTT	CASSSGQKVEAFF
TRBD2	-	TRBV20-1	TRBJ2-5	TGCAGTGCTAGAGATGGGGGGGTCCAAGAGACCCAGTACTTC	CSARDGGVQETQYF
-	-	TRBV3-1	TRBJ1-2	TGTGCCAGCAGCCAAGTGACCCTCATGGGGGACTATGGCTACACCTTC	CASSQVTLMGDYGYTF
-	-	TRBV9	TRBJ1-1	TGTGCCAGCAGCGTGGAGGGGGGTATGAACACTGAAGCTTTCTTT	CASSVEGGMNTEAFF
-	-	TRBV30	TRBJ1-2	TGTGCCTGGAGTCCAACAGGGTCCTATGGCTACACCTTC	CAWSPTGSYGYTF
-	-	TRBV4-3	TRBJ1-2	TGCGCCAGCAGCCAAGATAAGCTCCGGGCCGTCGAGCACACCTTC	CASSQDKLRAVEHTF
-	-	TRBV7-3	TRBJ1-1	TGTGCCAGCAGCTTAAACGTGGGGGCAGGTACTGAAGCTTTCTTT	CASSLNVGAGTEAFF
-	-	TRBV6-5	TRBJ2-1	TGTGCCAGCAGCAATTTCGACAATGAGCAGTTCTTC	CASSNFDNEQFF
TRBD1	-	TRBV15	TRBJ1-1	TGTGCCACCGAGGACAGGGTGAACACTGAAGCTTTCTTT	CATEDRVNTEAFF
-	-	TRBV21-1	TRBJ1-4	TGTGCCAGCAGCCCGAACTCGTACCTAAGCTATGAAAAACTGTTTTTT	CASSPNSYLSYEKLFF
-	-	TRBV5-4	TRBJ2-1	TGTGCCAGCAGCTTGCCCCCGGACAATGAGCAGTTCTTC	CASSLPPDNEQFF
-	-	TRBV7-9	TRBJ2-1	TGTGCCAGCGCCAGACAATACAATGAGCAGTTCTTC	CASARQYNEQFF
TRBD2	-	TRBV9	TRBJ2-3	TGTGCCAGCAGCGTAGTTGGCACTAGCGGGGGGGCCCCAGATATGCAGTATTTT	CASSVVGTSGGAPDMQYF
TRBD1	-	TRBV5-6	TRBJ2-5	TGTGCCAGCAGCTGGGGACAGGAGCTACAGGAGACCCAGTACTTC	CASSWGQELQETQYF
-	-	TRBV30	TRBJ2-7	TGTGCCTGGAGTCCAACGGGGGATGGGGAGCAGTACTTC	CAWSPTGDGEQYF
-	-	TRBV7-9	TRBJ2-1	TGTGCCAGCACCTCTAGGCTAGCTTATGAGCAGTTCTTC	CASTSRLAYEQFF
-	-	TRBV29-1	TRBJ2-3	TGCAGCGTTGTCTGGAGGACAACACCTAGGGTGGATACGCAGTATTTT	CSVVWRTTPRVDTQYF
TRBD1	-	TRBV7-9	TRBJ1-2	TGTGCCAGCGGCAACCGGGACAGGCATATTGATGGCTACACCTTC	CASGNRDRHIDGYTF
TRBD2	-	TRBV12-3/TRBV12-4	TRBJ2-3	TGTGCCAGCAGTTTTCCGGGGGGAGATACGCAGTATTTT	CASSFPGGDTQYF
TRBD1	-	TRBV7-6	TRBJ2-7	TGTGCCAGCAGCTTAGAGGACAGGGCCTCCGAGCAGTACTTC	CASSLEDRASEQYF
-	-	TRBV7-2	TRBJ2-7	TGTGCCAGCAGCTTAGAGGGTAGCGACGAGCAGTACTTC	CASSLEGSDEQYF
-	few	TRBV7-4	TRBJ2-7	TGTGCCAGCAGCCAAGAACTAGACGGATCCCTTTTATCCTACGAGCAGTACTTC	CASSQELDGSLLSYEQYF